This T cell receptor beta chain was sequenced for a study of T cell responses to AZD1222 COVID-19 vaccine. Findings of the study overall: Only a handful of people who got AZD1222 tested seropositive at baseline. Donors were mostly white British, more females; clonal diversity possibly underestimated.

Profiling relied on immunoSEQ multiplex PCR, and the TCRdb table lists in-frame clones only, not all of them. In the table there are over 130,000 clones, around nine tenths of which are singletons. As regards this clone: The antigen remains unidentified.

Germline V gene lookup returns CDR1 LNHNV and CDR2 YYDKDF (reference sequence). J lost 4 bases, V lost 1 base, and 4 bases had no gene match. The CDR3 extends over 16 amino acids. J is TRBJ1-5 and V is TRBV15, with TRBD1 matching over 10 bases. This specimen was peripheral blood, taken 28 days after the second AZD1222 dose. This receptor was obtained from an adult who received the AZD1222 COVID-19 vaccine. The CDR3 coding sequence is TGTGCCACCAGCAGAGGGGACAGGGGAAGGAATCAGCCCCAGCATTTT. Protein sequence: CATSRGDRGRNQPQHF.